These 30 T cell receptor beta chains came from one sample sequenced in a study of shared T cell receptors in the human thymus (dated by TCRdb to about 2021). The method was the immunoSEQ multiplex PCR assay. Not all clones reach the TCRdb copy of this immuneACCESS table, which keeps in-frame sequences only. Checked studies attribute under half of the gap to unresolved V genes and leave the rest unexplained. The sample includes some 640,000 clones, with over 75% observed a single time. Clones ranked in the top ten supply 0.009% to 0.0095% of the sample. In addition, the sample was reused for a study of human thymus T cells.

The material sequenced was thymocytes. These receptors originate from a boy under three years old with a congenital heart defect. Donor details come from another sample of the same person, matched by shared clones.

The CDR3 coding sequence is TGTGCCAGCAGTTTCCGGACAGGGGATGAAAAACTGTTTTTT. It specifies CASSFRTGDEKLFF. V and J are TRBV27 and TRBJ1-4, with 9 nucleotides matching TRBD1. Germline V gene data show CDR1 as MNHEY and CDR2 as SMNVEV (reference sequence). V shed 3 bases, J shed 6 bases, and the junction held 2 bases outside the gene matches. The CDR3 is made up of 14 amino acids.

This clone showed up just once. The chain links TRBV27 to TRBJ2-1; 11 nucleotides match TRBD2. The germline CDR1 and CDR2 sequences are MNHEY and SMNVEV (reference sequence). This CDR3 contains 18 residues. V gave up 3 bases and J gave up 2 bases; unmatched junction bases: 9. CDR3 DNA: TGTGCCAGCAGTTTTTCACTAGCGGGGGTTTCCACCTACAATGAGCAGTTCTTC. Its protein is CASSFSLAGVSTYNEQFF.

The chain links TRBV14 to TRBJ1-1; 8 nucleotides line up with TRBD1. Germline V gene sequence: CDR1 SGHDN, CDR2 FVKESK. V lost 3 bases and J lost 1; bases outside the gene matches: 4. The CDR3 is 15 amino acids. The CDR3 region has the DNA TGTGCCAGCAGCCAGATTACAGGGGGGAACACTGAAGCTTTCTTT. Its protein product is CASSQITGGNTEAFF.

The chain has TRBV6-1 and TRBJ2-5; TRBD1 matches 7 bases. The V and J ends lost 4 bases and 4 bases, in that order; junction bases with no gene match: 15. Germline values: CDR1 MNHNS, CDR2 SASEGT. The CDR3 contains 17 residues. The CDR3 here is CASSAPPGTVFGETQYF. The CDR3 coding sequence is TGTGCCAGCAGTGCCCCCCCCGGGACAGTTTTTGGAGAGACCCAGTACTTC.

This clone has a handful of counts. The sample has other DNA sequences that encode this CDR3 too. This chain uses TRBV19 with TRBJ1-2; D might be TRBD1 (6 bases). V shed 5 bases and J shed 6 bases, with 16 bases lying between them. The CDR3 covers 14 residues. The germline V gene encodes CDR1 LNHDA and CDR2 SQIVND (reference sequence). The CDR3: CASSPPQRQDGYTF. CDR3 in DNA: TGTGCCAGTAGTCCCCCGCAAAGACAGGATGGCTACACCTTC.

This clone was seen only a few times. This chain uses TRBV19 with TRBJ2-1; D possibly corresponds to TRBD2 (8 bases). This CDR3 has 18 residues. V was shortened by 5 bases and J by 4 bases, with 24 bases between the two germline ends. Germline V gives CDR1 LNHDA, CDR2 SQIVND (reference sequence). The CDR3 bases are TGTGCCAGTAGTGGGCAGGGGGGAGACCTAGCGGGTTACAATGAGCAGTTCTTC. As protein: CASSGQGGDLAGYNEQFF.

This chain links TRBV9 with TRBJ2-1, with D possibly TRBD2 on 5 matching bases. CDR3 size: 13 residues. The germline CDR1 and CDR2 sequences are SGDLS and YYNGEE. The V gene lost 0 bases and the J gene lost 8 bases, with 9 bases spanning the gap. The CDR3 reads CASSVGGVDEQFF. CDR3 nucleotide sequence: TGTGCCAGCAGCGTAGGGGGAGTGGATGAGCAGTTCTTC.

The rearrangement joins TRBV6-6 to TRBJ1-2, with 9 positions matching TRBD1. Germline V gene lookup returns CDR1 MNHNY and CDR2 SVGAGI (reference sequence). With V trimmed by 8 bases and J by 6 bases, 7 bases remained unmatched. The CDR3 length is 13 residues. CDR3 sequence: CASGQGRQDGYTF. The CDR3 DNA is TGTGCCAGCGGACAGGGGCGGCAAGATGGCTACACCTTC.

This clone was recorded once. The chain carries TRBV27 and TRBJ1-6, with 11 bases lining up with TRBD1. CDR3 size: 16 residues. The V gene's germline CDR1 is MNHEY and CDR2 SMNVEV (reference sequence). V was clipped by 5 bases and J by 9 bases; unmatched bases: 9. CDR3 DNA: TGTGCCAGCAGTACCGGACAGGGGGCTTTAATTTCACCCCTCCACTTT. Translation gives CASSTGQGALISPLHF.

The genes are TRBV4-3 and TRBJ2-2, with 9 bases aligning to TRBD2. V lost 4 bases to trimming and J lost 3 bases; unmatched junction nucleotides: 6. CDR3 size: 16 residues. The germline V gene encodes CDR1 LGHNA and CDR2 YSLEER. The CDR3 region is CASSLTSGTDTGELFF. In DNA, the CDR3 is TGCGCCAGCAGCCTGACTAGCGGTACCGACACCGGGGAGCTGTTTTTT.

The genes are TRBV12-5 and TRBJ1-1; a weak D match, TRBD1 (6 bases). V dropped 0 bases and J dropped 6 bases, with 14 bases sitting between them. CDR3 length: 15 amino acids. In germline, CDR1 is LGHNT, CDR2 FRNRAP. The CDR3 loop reads CASGLVIRGNPEAFF. The DNA for the CDR3 is TGTGCTAGTGGTTTGGTAATCAGGGGTAACCCTGAAGCTTTCTTT.

The rearrangement links TRBV2 to TRBJ2-1; 7 positions agree with TRBD2. From germline, CDR1 is SNHLY and CDR2 FYNNEI. CDR3 length: 15 residues. V trimming: 1 base; J trimming: 4 bases; junction bases outside the gene matches: 4. CDR3 protein: CASSEEGGRYNEQFF. DNA for the CDR3: TGTGCCAGCAGTGAAGAGGGCGGGAGATACAATGAGCAGTTCTTC.

This chain connects TRBV11-2 to TRBJ2-1, with TRBD2 matching over 11 bases. The CDR3 sequence is 16 residues long. Germline V lookup: CDR1 SGHAT, CDR2 FQNNGV. The junction had 5 bases not matched to a gene; V was cut back by 4 bases and J by 3 bases. The CDR3 is CASSSRGLAVYNEQFF. CDR3 bases: TGTGCCAGCAGCTCTCGGGGACTAGCGGTCTACAATGAGCAGTTCTTC.

This clone was observed a few times. The gene calls are TRBV2 and TRBJ2-2; 9 bases map to TRBD2. The V gene's germline CDR1 is SNHLY and CDR2 FYNNEI. Germline trimming cut 1 base from V and 0 bases from J; bases unmatched to any gene: 12. This CDR3 contains 20 residues. As DNA, the CDR3 is TGTGCCAGCAGTGAAGGTGTTGTGGCGGGGGGGAACACGAACACCGGGGAGCTGTTTTTT. Protein: CASSEGVVAGGNTNTGELFF. Full variable domain (outside the CDR3, taken from reference TRBV2 and TRBJ2-2): EPEVTQTPSHQVTQMGQEVILRCVPISNHLYFYWYRQILGQKVEFLVSFYNNEISEKSEIFDDQFSVERPDGSNFTLKIRSTKLEDSAMYFCASSEGVVAGGNTNTGELFFGEGSRLTVL.

This chain links TRBV4-3 with TRBJ2-1; no reliable D call. Germline CDR1 reads LGHNA; CDR2 reads YSLEER. This CDR3 contains 15 residues. V dropped 1 base and J dropped 2 bases, with 9 bases sitting between them. Here the CDR3 DNA reads TGCGCCAGCAGCCAAGGGAAACGGGCCTACAATGAGCAGTTCTTC. Amino acid sequence: CASSQGKRAYNEQFF.

The chain employs TRBV28 and TRBJ1-1; D call uncertain. This CDR3 has 12 amino acids. V was trimmed by 1 base and J by 5 bases, leaving 5 bases between them. Germline-derived CDR1 and CDR2 are MDHEN and SYDVKM. CDR3 in DNA: TGTGCCAGCAGTTTATCGGGGACTGAAGCTTTCTTT. It specifies CASSLSGTEAFF.

This rearrangement joins TRBV7-2 to TRBJ2-7, with D perhaps matching TRBD2 (5 bases). Germline V gene sequence: CDR1 SGHTA, CDR2 FQGNSA. The CDR3 totals 15 residues. V was trimmed by 5 bases and J by 0 bases, leaving 14 bases between them. CDR3 in amino acids: CASSNLAGLSYEQYF. Here the CDR3 DNA reads TGTGCCAGCAGCAACCTGGCGGGCCTCTCCTACGAGCAGTACTTC.

Points on this clone: At the DNA level, this CDR3 is encoded by other sequences in the same sample as well. The rearrangement links TRBV27 to TRBJ1-5; TRBD1 matches 7 bases. CDR1 is MNHEY, CDR2 SMNVEV, per germline (reference sequence). Trimming cost V 5 bases and J 5 bases; bases outside gene matches: 6. The CDR3 covers 14 residues. CDR3 nucleotides: TGTGCCAGCAGTAGGGGGCGCGGGGATCAGCCCCAGCATTTT. It translates to CASSRGRGDQPQHF.

The V and J genes are TRBV7-2 and TRBJ2-2, with 12 bases fitting TRBD2. CDR1 is SGHTA, CDR2 FQGNSA, per germline. The CDR3 covers 18 residues. With 4 bases clipped from V and 6 bases from J, the junction kept 12 bases outside the gene matches. The CDR3 DNA follows: TGTGCCAGCAGCTCGCAAACTAAAGGACTAGCGGGACCCGGGGAGCTGTTTTTT. Translated: CASSSQTKGLAGPGELFF.

The genes are TRBV19 and TRBJ1-2, with 9 bases fitting TRBD1. V was pared by 2 bases and J by 2 bases, with 6 bases of the junction left unmatched. The germline V gene has CDR1 LNHDA and CDR2 SQIVND (reference sequence). The CDR3 covers 16 residues. DNA for the CDR3: TGTGCCAGTAGTATATTCGGACAGGGGAGAAACTATGGCTACACCTTC. Its translation: CASSIFGQGRNYGYTF.

The J gene is TRBJ2-3, the V gene TRBV4-2; 11 bases match TRBD2. V was clipped by 1 base and J by 3 bases; unmatched bases: 12. The CDR3 is 19 amino acids. Germline CDR1 reads LGHNA; CDR2 reads YNFKEQ. CDR3 DNA: TGTGCCAGCAGCCAAGTCACGCGACTCCTAGCGGGGGGTACAGATACGCAGTATTTT. Translating gives CASSQVTRLLAGGTDTQYF.

The chain employs TRBV19 and TRBJ1-5, with TRBD1 matching over 9 bases. The CDR3 totals 16 residues. Germline-derived CDR1 and CDR2 are LNHDA and SQIVND (reference sequence). J was trimmed by 6 bases and V by 6 bases; bases with no gene match: 12. The CDR3 region has the DNA TGTGCCAGTAGGGACAGGGGTTTCCGCAATAGTCAGCCCCAGCATTTT. Translation: CASRDRGFRNSQPQHF.

V gene TRBV29-1 combines with J gene TRBJ2-2; 12 bases agree with TRBD1. From germline, CDR1 is SQVTM and CDR2 ANQGSEA. V lost 6 bases, J lost 4 bases, and 3 bases stayed unmatched. CDR3 length: 14 residues. CDR3 amino acids: CSVGDRGLTGELFF. Written as DNA, the CDR3 is TGCAGCGTCGGGGACAGGGGGCTCACCGGGGAGCTGTTTTTT.

V and J are TRBV19 and TRBJ2-1; D perhaps matches TRBD2 (6 bases). Germline V gene lookup returns CDR1 LNHDA and CDR2 SQIVND (reference sequence). The length of the CDR3 is 17 residues. Trimming shortened V by 3 bases and J by 1 base, and 16 bases separated the two germline ends. The chain's CDR3 is CASSIPKGRGSYNEQFF. CDR3 bases: TGTGCCAGTAGTATCCCAAAAGGGCGGGGATCCTACAATGAGCAGTTCTTC.

The chain recombines TRBV5-1 with TRBJ1-6; D is unresolved. V was clipped by 1 base and J by 3 bases, with 8 bases between them. The CDR3 runs to 15 residues. Germline loops: CDR1 SGHRS, CDR2 YFSETQ. The CDR3 DNA reads as TGCGCCAGCAGCTTGACACAGAACTATAATTCACCCCTCCACTTT. Translation: CASSLTQNYNSPLHF.

The chain is built from TRBV19 and TRBJ2-3; D might be TRBD1 (6 bases). Germline loops: CDR1 LNHDA, CDR2 SQIVND (reference sequence). V dropped 3 bases and J dropped 4 bases, with 11 bases sitting between them. The CDR3 spans 14 residues. The CDR3 loop is CASSIGRGADTQYF. In DNA form, the CDR3 reads TGTGCCAGTAGTATTGGCAGGGGTGCAGATACGCAGTATTTT.

Notes on this clone: This CDR3 is also generated by other DNA sequences in the sample. The chain employs TRBV6-5 and TRBJ1-1; 7 bases align to TRBD1. The junction had 2 bases not matched to a gene; V was cut back by 0 bases and J by 1 base. The germline CDR1 and CDR2 sequences are MNHEY and SVGAGI. The CDR3 runs 15 residues. This CDR3 is CASSYSRQGNTEAFF. CDR3 coding DNA: TGTGCCAGCAGTTACTCCCGACAGGGGAACACTGAAGCTTTCTTT.

This clone was observed a single time. J is TRBJ1-2 and V is TRBV5-8; D gene unclear. CDR1 is SGHTS, CDR2 YDEGEE, per germline. The CDR3 totals 14 residues. Trimming took 1 base from V and 4 from J, leaving 11 bases between them. CDR3 in amino acids: CASSLLRMIYGYTF. CDR3 sequence (DNA): TGTGCCAGCAGCTTGTTGCGGATGATCTATGGCTACACCTTC.

The chain recombines TRBV11-2 with TRBJ2-5; 7 bases are a match to TRBD1. V dropped 6 bases and J dropped 5; count of bases not matched to a gene: 9. The CDR3 extends over 14 amino acids. Germline V gene sequence: CDR1 SGHAT, CDR2 FQNNGV. CDR3 residues: CASRTSRGPETQYF. CDR3 DNA: TGTGCCAGCAGGACCTCGAGGGGGCCGGAGACCCAGTACTTC. Based on the CDR3 plus reference TRBV11-2 and TRBJ2-5, the full variable domain is EAGVAQSPRYKIIEKRQSVAFWCNPISGHATLYWYQQILGQGPKLLIQFQNNGVVDDSQLPKDRFSAERLKGVDSTLKIQPAKLEDSAVYLCASRTSRGPETQYFGPGTRLLVL.

The chain links TRBV21-1 to TRBJ1-5; TRBD1 reflects the table's D call only, with no check against the DNA. TRBV21-1 is recorded as a pseudogene. This CDR3 is 15 amino acids long. CDR3 in amino acids: CASSKETALNQPQHF. The CDR3 nucleotides are TGTGCCAGCAGCAAAGAGACAGCACTAAATCAGCCCCAGCATTTT.